This T cell receptor (beta chain) was identified during a study of cytomegalovirus exposure and HLA in healthy donors. Whole-study findings and limits: Within a later analysis, the majority of CMV-associated TCR beta chains appeared HLA-restricted.

This clone was observed a single time. Its antigen is unknown. At the DNA level, this CDR3 is encoded by other sequences in the same sample as well. 13 Jbeta primers and 60 Vbeta primers were used for the PCR. Authors' data handling: It was a later analysis that counted 75 million to 90 million unique TCR beta chains, of which around 11 million were shared. TCRdb's table, derived via immunoSEQ multiplex PCR, lists solely in-frame clones and lacks some. The V and J calls and clone size come from that table; D and trimming were worked out from the DNA. Here the sample spans some 180,000 clones, 73% being singletons. Sequencing was carried out using PBMCs. The sequence was collected from a young woman in good health and CMV-seropositive.

CDR3 sequence reads: CASSEATGDTYEQYF. DNA of the CDR3: TGTGCCAGCAGTGAAGCGACAGGGGACACCTACGAGCAGTACTTC. The chain has TRBV2 and TRBJ2-7; 8 bases line up with TRBD1. V lost 0 bases, J lost 2 bases, and 3 bases stayed unmatched. Germline V lookup: CDR1 SNHLY, CDR2 FYNNEI. The CDR3 contains 15 residues.